This T cell receptor beta chain is drawn from a study of cytomegalovirus exposure and HLA in healthy donors. In the study overall: Early release data held about 85 million unique TCRs from HLA-typed donors.

With respect to this clone: Antigen unknown.

This PCR relied on a set of 60 Vbeta primers and 13 Jbeta primers. TCRdb's table, derived via immunoSEQ multiplex PCR, lists solely in-frame clones and lacks some. The table shows under 140,000 clones, with 60% to 85% occurring only once. The length of the CDR3 is 14 residues. Germline loops: CDR1 ENHRY, CDR2 SYGVKD. V gave up 2 bases and J gave up 1 base, with 8 bases separating them. Study-wide points: The study reported that TCR beta sequences accurately predicted HLA-A and HLA-B alleles in most subjects.

Healthy bone marrow donors made up the cohort. The chain uses TRBV10-3 and TRBJ1-1; D unclear. The sequenced sample was PBMCs. The sequence was collected from a woman aged 25 to 39 in good health and CMV-seronegative. CDR3: CAISEPRGNTEAFF. In DNA, the CDR3 is TGTGCCATCAGTGAGCCTCGGGGGAACACTGAAGCTTTCTTT.